Included here is one T cell receptor (beta chain) sequence, with context. The antigen remains unidentified. This sample was taken from a study of blood T cells in healthy people across ages. PCR was performed a second time for roughly 7 to 11 cycles using a sample-barcoded 5' primer and a J-beta primer mix. Each sample yielded at least 2.5 million CDR3-containing paired-end reads. Each CDR3 protein gets one entry after TCRdb re-called the 5' RACE reads with MiXCR. The sample records approximately 830,000 distinct CDR3 sequences, around two thirds being singletons. Whole-study findings and limits: Reliance upon unsorted PBMCs precluded definitive naive versus antigen-experienced comparison.

The CDR3 consists of 12 residues. Germline CDR1 is MDHEN and CDR2 is SYDVKM. V was trimmed by 6 bases and J by 4 bases, leaving 10 bases between them. The study recruited healthy Caucasian donors from Russia who were aged about 6 to 90. Input material: blood. The rearrangement uses TRBV28 and TRBJ2-7; unclear D gene. The source of this sequence is a young man in good health. The CDR3 DNA follows: TGTGCCAGCAGGGTCGGAGAGTACGAGCAGTACTTC. This gives the protein CASRVGEYEQYF.